These 4 T cell receptor beta chains came from one sample sequenced in a study of T cell responses to AZD1222 COVID-19 vaccine. Some clones are missing from TCRdb's copy, which holds only in-frame ones; the method was immunoSEQ multiplex PCR. The table has around 78,000 clones, more than 90% seen once; the top ten hold 3.5% to 5%. The starting material was peripheral blood, obtained on day 0 of AZD1222 vaccination. Source of these receptors: an adult in good health.

The V and J genes are TRBV5-4 and TRBJ2-2; TRBD2 matches at 7 bases. After removal of 1 base from V and 6 bases from J, the junction contained 3 bases not matched to a gene. The CDR3 has 14 residues. CDR1 SGHNT and CDR2 YYREEE come from the germline V gene (reference sequence). CDR3 in DNA: TGTGCCAGCAGCTTGTTTGGGGGGGCCGGGGAGCTGTTTTTT. Encoded protein: CASSLFGGAGELFF.

The chain employs TRBV6-2 or TRBV6-3 and TRBJ2-1; 12 bases align to TRBD2. With 4 bases clipped from V and 8 bases from J, the junction kept 6 bases outside the gene matches. Germline V gene lookup returns CDR1 MNHEY and CDR2 SVGEGT. This CDR3 has 15 amino acids. The CDR3 sequence: CASSWVTSGRYEQFF. CDR3 DNA sequence: TGTGCCAGCAGTTGGGTGACTAGCGGGAGATATGAGCAGTTCTTC.

J is TRBJ2-1 and V is TRBV29-1; D gene uncertain. CDR1 and CDR2 from the germline V gene are SQVTM and ANQGSEA. V gave up 5 bases and J gave up 5 bases, with 13 bases separating them. The CDR3 runs to 13 residues. DNA for the CDR3: TGCAGCGTTCCCCCGCCAGGTCACAATGAGCAGTTCTTC. Translating gives CSVPPPGHNEQFF.

V and J are TRBV12-3 or TRBV12-4 and TRBJ1-2; 8 bases are shared with TRBD1. Losses at the gene ends were 5 bases for V and 8 bases for J; bases not matched to a gene: 7. CDR3 size: 13 residues. CDR3 nucleotide sequence: TGTGCCAGCAGTCGCAGGGGGCGCGGAGGCTACACCTTC. This sequence encodes CASSRRGRGGYTF.